Shown below are 20 T cell receptor beta chains from a single sample sequenced in a study of T cell repertoires in cytomegalovirus infection. Their cognate antigens are unknown. TCRdb fed the reads into MiXCR, producing one record per CDR3 protein. Of hundreds of thousands of distinct CDR3 sequences detected, about 42% appear once; the ten largest clones hold roughly two fifths. The source was cultured PBMCs, collected from culture after CMV antigen stimulation. The receptors derive from a human donor in good health (CMV status not recorded). Some clones in this sample may be carry-over from other donors' samples.

This clonotype was counted a single time. V is TRBV12-3 or TRBV12-4 and J is TRBJ2-7; 7 nucleotides line up with TRBD2. Trimming removed 3 bases from V and 5 bases from J; junction bases left unmatched: 1. The CDR3 totals 12 residues. CDR3 protein: CASSFAGDEQYF. CDR3 coding DNA: TGTGCCAGCAGTTTCGCGGGGGACGAGCAGTACTTC.

This clonotype appeared a few times. Just one base apart from a much larger clone, this may be a read error. The chain recombines TRBV5-4 with TRBJ1-4, with a tentative D call TRBD1 (5 bases). From germline, CDR1 is SGHNT and CDR2 YYREEE (reference sequence). CDR3 length: 17 residues. The V and J ends lost 4 bases and 4 bases respectively, with 20 bases between them. The CDR3 DNA reads TGTGCCAGCAGCCTCTGGGCAAGGGGCATGGTTAATGAAAAACTGTTTTTT. This gives the protein CASSLWARGMVNEKLFF.

This chain connects TRBV7-3 to TRBJ2-3; D might be TRBD1 (6 bases). Germline V gives CDR1 SGHTA, CDR2 FQGTGA. The CDR3 sequence is 15 residues long. V was trimmed by 5 bases and J by 6 bases, leaving 18 bases between them. The CDR3 reads CASSHPPQGPDTQYF. The CDR3 coding sequence is TGTGCCAGCAGCCACCCCCCACAGGGTCCGGATACGCAGTATTTT. The variable domain in full, with the rest retrieved from reference TRBV7-3 and TRBJ2-3, is GAGVSQTPSNKVTEKGKYVELRCDPISGHTALYWYRQSLGQGPEFLIYFQGTGAADDSGLPNDRFFAVRPEGSVSTLKIQRTERGDSAVYLCASSHPPQGPDTQYFGPGTRLTVL.

This chain connects TRBV20-1 to TRBJ2-1, with 11 bases aligning to TRBD1. The CDR3 contains 13 residues. V was pared by 7 bases and J by 6 bases, with 5 bases of the junction left unmatched. Germline V gene sequence: CDR1 DFQATT, CDR2 SNEGSKA (reference sequence). CDR3: CSVRGTGGNEQFF. In DNA form, the CDR3 reads TGCAGTGTAAGAGGGACAGGGGGCAATGAGCAGTTCTTC.

The rearrangement links TRBV29-1 to TRBJ2-1; no definite D call. V lost 3 bases and J lost 2, with 11 bases in between. Germline CDR1 SQVTM, CDR2 ANQGSEA. The length of the CDR3 is 14 residues. The CDR3 loop reads CSVDGRNTYNEQFF. DNA of the CDR3: TGCAGCGTTGATGGGCGGAACACCTACAATGAGCAGTTCTTC.

This clonotype was counted once. The J gene is TRBJ2-2, the V gene TRBV4-3; the match to TRBD2 covers 7 bases. The CDR3 totals 17 residues. With 1 base clipped from V and 1 base from J, the junction kept 6 bases outside the gene matches. Germline V lookup: CDR1 LGHNA, CDR2 YSLEER. The CDR3: CASSQGVVAGNTGELFF. DNA for the CDR3: TGCGCCAGCAGCCAAGGCGTCGTAGCGGGGAACACCGGGGAGCTGTTTTTT.

The gene calls are TRBV7-2 and TRBJ1-2; the D is unclear. Germline lookup yields CDR1 SGHTA and CDR2 FQGNSA. V gave up 0 bases and J gave up 3 bases, with 8 bases separating them. This CDR3 contains 14 residues. In DNA, the CDR3 is TGTGCCAGCAGCTTAGCGTTCGAGTACTATGGCTACACCTTC. Translated: CASSLAFEYYGYTF.

The chain has TRBV30 and TRBJ2-1; D remains unclear. The germline V and J ends were trimmed by 0 bases and 7 bases, with 10 bases remaining between them. Germline V gives CDR1 GTSNPN, CDR2 SVGIG (reference sequence). CDR3 length equals 13 residues. The CDR3 DNA reads as TGTGCCTGGAGTGTAGGGCAGAAAAATGAGCAGTTCTTC. This translates into CAWSVGQKNEQFF.

The chain combines TRBV7-2 with TRBJ2-7; 14 positions agree with TRBD2. The germline gives CDR1 SGHTA, CDR2 FQGNSA. After removal of 5 bases from V and 12 bases from J, the junction contained 12 bases not matched to a gene. The CDR3 covers 15 residues. The CDR3 coding sequence is TGTGCCAGCAGCCCACAGGGACTAGCGGGGGTGCTGAGGTACTTC. Translating gives CASSPQGLAGVLRYF. Looking up the rest from reference TRBV7-2 and TRBJ2-7 gives the full variable domain: GAGVSQSPSNKVTEKGKDVELRCDPISGHTALYWYRQSLGQGLEFLIYFQGNSAPDKSGLPSDRFSAERTGGSVSTLTIQRTQQEDSAVYLCASSPQGLAGVLRYFGPGTRLTVT.

The V call is TRBV2, the J call TRBJ1-5; D gene ambiguous. Germline CDR1 is SNHLY and CDR2 is FYNNEI. This CDR3 is built from 15 residues. Trimming cost V 3 bases and J 0 bases, with 9 bases left between them. The CDR3 is CASSDNPYSNQPQHF. As DNA, the CDR3 is TGTGCCAGCAGTGATAACCCTTATAGCAATCAGCCCCAGCATTTT.

This clonotype appeared a few times. The genes are TRBV7-2 and TRBJ2-1; TRBD1 agrees at 9 bases. This CDR3 has 15 residues. Germline-derived CDR1 and CDR2 are SGHTA and FQGNSA. Trimming removed 3 bases from V and 8 bases from J; junction bases left unmatched: 8. In DNA, the CDR3 is TGTGCCAGCAGCTTCCGGGGACAGGGTTTCGATGAGCAGTTCTTC. Translating gives CASSFRGQGFDEQFF. The full variable domain, completed using reference TRBV7-2 and TRBJ2-1, is GAGVSQSPSNKVTEKGKDVELRCDPISGHTALYWYRQSLGQGLEFLIYFQGNSAPDKSGLPSDRFSAERTGGSVSTLTIQRTQQEDSAVYLCASSFRGQGFDEQFFGPGTRLTVL.

This clonotype was seen only a few times. The J gene is TRBJ1-1, the V gene TRBV12-3 or TRBV12-4; D is ambiguous. V was cut by 5 bases and J by 1 base, with 8 bases left in between. The CDR3 sequence is 13 residues long. The DNA for the CDR3 is TGTGCCAGCAGTCCCCAGTGGAACACTGAAGCTTTCTTT. Translation gives CASSPQWNTEAFF.

CDR3 loop: CASSTSVLDRNQETQYF. As DNA, the CDR3 is TGTGCCAGCAGTACGTCTGTGCTCGACAGGAACCAAGAGACCCAGTACTTC. The gene calls are TRBV6-6 and TRBJ2-5, with TRBD1 as a possible D gene (6 bases). The V gene lost 5 bases and the J gene lost 0 bases, with 19 bases spanning the gap. The CDR3 is made up of 17 amino acids. Germline V gene data show CDR1 as MNHNY and CDR2 as SVGAGI (reference sequence).

The sample holds a few counts of this clonotype. CDR3 residues: CASSDPDRGTQYF. In DNA, the CDR3 is TGTGCCAGCAGTGATCCGGACAGGGGTACGCAGTATTTT. The chain recombines TRBV6-1 with TRBJ2-3; 9 bases agree with TRBD1. J lost 8 bases, V lost 3 bases, and 3 bases had no gene match. This CDR3 is 13 amino acids long. The germline V gene has CDR1 MNHNS and CDR2 SASEGT.

A note on this clonotype: A much larger clone differs by one base, so this may be a read error. This chain joins TRBV7-2 and TRBJ2-3; tentative D call: TRBD2 (6 bases). CDR3 length equals 15 residues. Germline CDR1 is SGHTA and CDR2 is FQGNSA. The chain's CDR3 is CARSLGGARADTQYF. Written as DNA, the CDR3 is TGTGCCAGAAGCTTGGGGGGAGCGAGGGCAGATACGCAGTATTTT.

The rearrangement joins TRBV7-8 to TRBJ1-1; D may be TRBD1 (5 bases). Trimming stripped 0 bases from V and 10 bases from J, with 9 bases between. From germline, CDR1 is SGHVS and CDR2 FQNEAQ. The CDR3 consists of 12 residues. The CDR3 loop is CASSLASGGAFF. The CDR3 region has the DNA TGTGCCAGCAGCTTAGCTAGCGGGGGAGCTTTCTTT.

This sequence joins TRBV6-8 and TRBJ2-1; 10 bases are shared with TRBD2. The CDR3 runs 17 residues. Germline V gene sequence: CDR1 MNHGY, CDR2 SAAAGT. J lost 0 bases, V lost 0 bases, and 2 bases had no gene match. DNA for the CDR3: TGTGCCAGCAGTTACTCGGGACTAGCGACCTCCTACAATGAGCAGTTCTTC. Its translation is CASSYSGLATSYNEQFF.

The V call is TRBV7-6, the J call TRBJ1-1, with D perhaps TRBD1 (5 bases). The CDR3 is made up of 20 amino acids. Germline V gene data show CDR1 as SGHVS and CDR2 as FNYEAQ. The germline V and J ends were trimmed by 4 bases and 4 bases, with 31 bases remaining between them. The CDR3 here is CASSSSTYRDASTRATEAFF. The CDR3 DNA sequence: TGTGCCAGCAGCTCCTCGACTTACCGGGACGCCTCAACGAGGGCCACTGAAGCTTTCTTT. The full variable domain, rest sourced from reference TRBV7-6 and TRBJ1-1, is GAGVSQSPRYKVTKRGQDVALRCDPISGHVSLYWYRQALGQGPEFLTYFNYEAQQDKSGLPNDRFSAERPEGSISTLTIQRTEQRDSAMYRCASSSSTYRDASTRATEAFFGQGTRLTVV.

V is TRBV28 and J is TRBJ1-2; perhaps TRBD1 as D (6 bases). V gave up 3 bases and J gave up 2 bases, with 13 bases separating them. The germline gives CDR1 MDHEN, CDR2 SYDVKM. The CDR3 length is 15 residues. In DNA, the CDR3 is TGTGCCAGCAGTTTCCGGGGGGCGCCCAACTATGGCTACACCTTC. Residues: CASSFRGAPNYGYTF.

This clonotype occurred many times. Sequence at one end of the junction differs from germline and may be a read error. In nucleotides, the CDR3 is TGTGCCAGCAGCTCGACGCCGACAGCCAGCTATGTCTACACCTTC. It specifies CASSSTPTASYVYTF. The chain has TRBV7-2 and TRBJ1-2, with D tentatively TRBD1 (5 bases). This CDR3 has 15 amino acids. Germline V gene lookup returns CDR1 SGHTA and CDR2 FQGNSA.